The rows below give T cell receptor beta chains drawn from one sample of a study of blood T cell repertoires in COVID-19. The table came from immunoSEQ multiplex PCR; TCRdb's copy has only in-frame clones and leaves some out. The sample has a few hundred thousand clones; around 87% are singletons. Sequencing was carried out using PBMCs or T cells enriched from blood (not recorded which). Source of these receptors: a man aged 18-30 years who had recovered from COVID-19. CDR3s include the opening cysteine and the closing phenylalanine or tryptophan. The D gene is left open where the match is weak. Clone size appears in some rows only: once, few, many, or a class for an expanded clone.

>TRBV7-9|TRBD2|TRBJ2-1|once
TGTGCCAGCAGCTCCAAAGGGCTAGCGGGAGGGGATCTATACAATGAGCAGTTCTTC
CASSSKGLAGGDLYNEQFF
>TRBV28|.|TRBJ2-5|.
TGTGCCAGCAGTTTGGGGGGTTCCTTTGAAGAGACCCAGTACTTC
CASSLGGSFEETQYF
>TRBV18|TRBD2|TRBJ2-5|.
TGTGCCAGCTCACCTCGGACTAGCCGGCAAGAGACCCAGTACTTC
CASSPRTSRQETQYF
>TRBV5-5|.|TRBJ1-2|few
TGTGCCAGCACCCCGATGGGGGCTGCCTATGGCTACACCTTC
CASTPMGAAYGYTF
>TRBV6-5|.|TRBJ1-1|.
TGTGCCAGCAGTTTACGGGGAATTAACACTGAAGCTTTCTTT
CASSLRGINTEAFF
>TRBV30|.|TRBJ1-3|few
TGTGCCTGGAGTGTAGCCAGGGACAACTCTGGAAACACCATATATTTT
CAWSVARDNSGNTIYF
>TRBV10-1|.|TRBJ1-2|.
TGCGCCAGCAGTGAGGCCAGGAACTATGGCTACACCTTC
CASSEARNYGYTF
>TRBV5-1|TRBD1|TRBJ2-3|.
TGCGCCAGCAGCTTGAGGACAGGGAGCACAGATACGCAGTATTTT
CASSLRTGSTDTQYF
>TRBV6-5|.|TRBJ1-6|.
TGTGCCAGCAGCGATCAACAGGGAAGTTCACCCCTCCACTTT
CASSDQQGSSPLHF
>TRBV15|.|TRBJ1-6|.
TGTGCCACCAGCAGAGATTCCGGGACTAGAAATTCACCCCTCCACTTT
CATSRDSGTRNSPLHF
>TRBV7-6|TRBD1|TRBJ1-3|.
TGTGCCAGCAGCCAGGGACAGGGGATTGGAAACACCATATATTTT
CASSQGQGIGNTIYF
>TRBV7-7|TRBD2|TRBJ2-3|.
TGTGCCAGCAGCTTTAGCGTGACTAGCGGGGGCACAGATACGCAGTATTTT
CASSFSVTSGGTDTQYF
>TRBV7-9|TRBD2|TRBJ2-1|once
TGTGCCAGCAGCCGGACAGGACTAGCGAGGCATGAGCAGTTCTTC
CASSRTGLARHEQFF
>TRBV7-3|TRBD1|TRBJ1-6|once
TGTGCCAGCAGCTCACCCCTCCGGGACAGGGATGGTTCCTATAATTCACCCCTCCACTTT
CASSSPLRDRDGSYNSPLHF
>TRBV14|.|TRBJ1-1|.
TGTGCCAGCAGCCAAGATCAGGGACTGCAGGCACGAGCTTTCTTT
CASSQDQGLQARAFF
>TRBV5-1|TRBD2|TRBJ2-3|.
TGCGCCAGCAGGAGGGAAGCGGGGGTATTAGATACGCAGTATTTT
CASRREAGVLDTQYF
>TRBV12-3/TRBV12-4|TRBD1|TRBJ1-1|once
TGTGCCAGCAGGGGACAGGGGGACACTGAAGCTTTCTTT
CASRGQGDTEAFF
>TRBV5-4|TRBD1|TRBJ1-6|.
TGTGCCAGCAGGACACTGACGACCCGGGACAGGGCAAATTCACCCCTCCACTTT
CASRTLTTRDRANSPLHF
>TRBV3-1/TRBV3-2|.|TRBJ1-3|.
TGTGCCAGCAGCCTATTTTTAGGGGTTGGAAACACCATATATTTT
CASSLFLGVGNTIYF
>TRBV3-1/TRBV3-2|TRBD2|TRBJ2-3|.
TGTGCCAGCAGCCAAGGCTTTAGCGGGGGGCCCACAGATACGCAGTATTTT
CASSQGFSGGPTDTQYF
>TRBV18|.|TRBJ1-5|.
TGTGCCAGCTCACCACGAGGCGCGGCCATCGGGCAGCCCCAGCATTTT
CASSPRGAAIGQPQHF
>TRBV13|.|TRBJ1-2|.
TGTGCCAGCAGCTTAGTATCCGAATGGCAGGGTTACTATGGCTACACCTTC
CASSLVSEWQGYYGYTF
>TRBV12-3/TRBV12-4|.|TRBJ2-7|.
TGTGCCAGCAGCCCGGACAGCTACGAGCAGTACTTC
CASSPDSYEQYF
>TRBV11-3|TRBD1|TRBJ2-2|.
TGTGCCAGCAGCCCGGGACAGACTTACACCGGGGAGCTGTTTTTT
CASSPGQTYTGELFF
>TRBV24-1|.|TRBJ1-5|.
TGTGCCACCAGTGGCGGGGTTAGCAATCAGCCCCAGCATTTT
CATSGGVSNQPQHF
>TRBV7-8|TRBD2|TRBJ2-1|few
TGTGCCAGCAGCTTAGGGCTAGCGGATCAATACAATGAGCAGTTCTTC
CASSLGLADQYNEQFF
>TRBV28|.|TRBJ1-1|.
TGTGCCAGCAAACGGGTTGAAGCTTTCTTT
CASKRVEAFF
>TRBV2|TRBD2|TRBJ2-1|.
TGTGCCAGCACTAGCGGGGGGGCGTACAATGAGCAGTTCTTC
CASTSGGAYNEQFF
>TRBV15|TRBD1|TRBJ1-5|.
TGTGCCACCAGCAGAGATCGGGGACAGGGGAGTCAGCCCCAGCATTTT
CATSRDRGQGSQPQHF
>TRBV7-8|.|TRBJ1-1|.
TGTGCCAGCAGCTCCACTAATGGATGGGGCGGCACTGAAGCTTTCTTT
CASSSTNGWGGTEAFF
>TRBV5-1|.|TRBJ2-4|.
TGCGCCAGCAGCCCCTCCTCCGTAGAAAACATTCAGTACTTC
CASSPSSVENIQYF
>TRBV6-6|TRBD1|TRBJ1-1|.
TGTGCCAGCAGTCAACAGGGGTTAAGCACTGAAGCTTTCTTT
CASSQQGLSTEAFF
>TRBV19|.|TRBJ1-6|.
TGTGCCAGTAGTATGGCAGGGAACTATAATTCACCCCTCCACTTT
CASSMAGNYNSPLHF
>TRBV29-1|.|TRBJ1-3|.
TGCAGCGTTGGGCAGTCGGGTGGAAACACCATATATTTT
CSVGQSGGNTIYF
>TRBV11-2|.|TRBJ1-6|.
TGTGCCAGCAGCTTAGAGGACACACATAATTCACCCCTCCACTTT
CASSLEDTHNSPLHF
>TRBV14|.|TRBJ2-1|.
TGTGCCAGCAGCCGAGGGCCACAGGGGCAGTTCTTC
CASSRGPQGQFF
>TRBV25-1|TRBD2|TRBJ2-2|few
TGTGCCAGCAGTGGGTACCATAGCGGGAGGGCGCCCGGGGAGCTGTTTTTT
CASSGYHSGRAPGELFF
>TRBV6-2/TRBV6-3|.|TRBJ1-1|.
TGTGCCAGCAGTTACCAGCGGGGGATGAACACTGAAGCTTTCTTT
CASSYQRGMNTEAFF
>TRBV7-2|TRBD2|TRBJ2-1|.
TGTGCCAGCAGCTGGCGGGAGTCGAGCAATGAGCAGTTCTTC
CASSWRESSNEQFF
>TRBV19|TRBD2|TRBJ2-7|.
TGTGCCAGTAGTATAGATGGACTAGCGGGGGCACGGTGGAAGGGTCACGAGCAGTACTTC
CASSIDGLAGARWKGHEQYF
>TRBV28|TRBD1|TRBJ1-6|.
TGTGCCAGCAGTCTCACAGACAGGGGCCTCCACTTT
CASSLTDRGLHF
>TRBV18|TRBD1|TRBJ1-6|.
TGTGCCAGCTCACGGACAGGGAGCTCCTATAATTCACCCCTCCACTTT
CASSRTGSSYNSPLHF
>TRBV7-8|.|TRBJ1-2|.
TGTGCCAGCAGCTGGGCAGCAGAGGGTTCTTATGGCTACACCTTC
CASSWAAEGSYGYTF
>TRBV5-5|TRBD1|TRBJ1-3|.
TGTGCCAGCATCGACAGGGCGGGGGGAAACACCATATATTTT
CASIDRAGGNTIYF
>TRBV19|TRBD1|TRBJ1-2|.
TGTGCCAGTAGTACCGCTACAGGGGGCGCCTATGGCTACACCTTC
CASSTATGGAYGYTF